This T cell receptor beta chain was recovered during a study of beta chain features in type 1 diabetes. Findings of the study overall: Among all four CD4+ subsets, Type 1 diabetes patients had TCRB CDR3s that were moderately but significantly shorter.

In regard to this clone: Its antigen is undetermined.

The isolated RNA, all of it, was reverse transcribed, so expressed TCRB transcripts were what got sequenced. Clones were read by immunoSEQ multiplex PCR, and TCRdb kept only the in-frame ones, dropping some. The sample lists approximately 170,000 clones, around 7.8% occurring once. The germline V gene encodes CDR1 MNHNS and CDR2 SASEGT. This CDR3 contains 15 residues. Trimming removed 2 bases from V and 6 bases from J; junction bases left unmatched: 7. Sequenced sample: central memory CD4+ T cells from blood. The receptor was derived from a woman between 40 and 55 years old with type 1 diabetes. The chain has TRBV6-1 and TRBJ2-7, with 10 bases identical to TRBD2. Written as DNA, the CDR3 is TGTGCCAGCAGTGAACGACTAGCGGGTTCCGGCGAGCAGTACTTC. As protein: CASSERLAGSGEQYF.